The 7 T cell receptor beta chains in this list originate from one sample, sequenced in a study of blood T cell repertoires in COVID-19. Here immunoSEQ multiplex PCR was the method, and the copy in TCRdb shows in-frame clones only, minus some. Of 150,000 to 200,000 clones in the sample, around 80% were seen once. Sequencing used PBMCs or T cells enriched from blood (not recorded which). These receptors all come from a man aged 45-65 years who had recovered from COVID-19.

The rearrangement uses TRBV19 and TRBJ2-1; TRBD2 matches at 8 bases. This CDR3 spans 15 amino acids. Trimming took 1 base from V and 4 from J; bases not matched to a gene: 3. Germline V gene data show CDR1 as LNHDA and CDR2 as SQIVND (reference sequence). CDR3 protein: CASSIVAGTYNEQFF. As DNA, the CDR3 is TGTGCCAGTAGTATAGTAGCGGGGACATACAATGAGCAGTTCTTC.

This chain connects TRBV6-5 to TRBJ1-2, with a possible D match to TRBD1 (5 bases). V was cut by 5 bases and J by 2 bases, with 9 bases left in between. This CDR3 contains 13 residues. Germline CDR1 reads MNHEY; CDR2 reads SVGAGI. CDR3 DNA sequence: TGTGCCAGCAGTAGAGACAGCAACTATGGCTACACCTTC. Its translation is CASSRDSNYGYTF.

The chain joins TRBV2 to TRBJ1-1; unclear D gene. Germline V gene data show CDR1 as SNHLY and CDR2 as FYNNEI. CDR3 length equals 11 residues. Trimming pared 5 bases from V and 6 bases from J, leaving 7 bases between. CDR3 in amino acids: CASSWEAEAFF. DNA of the CDR3: TGTGCCAGCAGTTGGGAGGCTGAAGCTTTCTTT.

The rearrangement uses TRBV10-3 and TRBJ2-2, with 7 bases fitting TRBD1. Trimming cost V 3 bases and J 3 bases; bases outside gene matches: 10. The CDR3 runs to 17 residues. The germline V gene encodes CDR1 ENHRY and CDR2 SYGVKD. The chain's CDR3 is CAISDYGQERHTGELFF. As DNA, the CDR3 is TGTGCCATCAGTGACTACGGACAGGAGCGACACACCGGGGAGCTGTTTTTT.

V is TRBV6-6 and J is TRBJ2-7, with TRBD2 matching 7 bases. J was trimmed by 5 bases and V by 7 bases; bases with no gene match: 8. The CDR3 consists of 13 residues. The germline gives CDR1 MNHNY, CDR2 SVGAGI (reference sequence). The CDR3: CASTPTRGDEQYF. CDR3 nucleotides: TGTGCCAGCACCCCAACACGGGGGGACGAGCAGTACTTC.

J is TRBJ1-2 and V is TRBV6-5; unclear D gene. This CDR3 spans 11 amino acids. Germline V CDR1 and CDR2: MNHEY, SVGAGI. Trimming stripped 6 bases from V and 8 bases from J, with 10 bases between. In DNA, the CDR3 is TGTGCCAGCAGCCGAGGGTGGGGCTACACCTTC. It is translated as CASSRGWGYTF.

The CDR3, as DNA: TGTGCCACCAGCAATGGACAGTCCAGCGGCTACACCTTC. Translated, it gives CATSNGQSSGYTF. The chain has TRBV24-1 and TRBJ1-2; the D gene is possibly TRBD1 (6 bases). This CDR3 is built from 13 residues. Germline CDR1 is KGHDR and CDR2 is SFDVKD. Trimming removed 7 bases at V and 8 bases at J, with 16 bases between.